The clone carrying this TCR beta chain turned up a few times. No antigen is known for it. This sample was included in a study of shared clonotypes between healthy human individuals. At the level of the study: CD4 naive and CD4 memory each took three plates per donor, while CD8 naive took two and CD8 memory one. Study-level points and caveats: Non-shared clonotypes displayed generation probabilities falling below those of clonotypes present in all four donors.

V shed 2 bases and J shed 4 bases, with 14 bases lying between them. Germline loops: CDR1 GTSNPN, CDR2 SVGIG (reference sequence). CDR3 size: 14 residues. Cells designated naive CD8 were CD45RO-negative and were positively selected for CCR7, with terminally differentiated effector memory CD45RA+ cells excluded. Assay runs were performed at deep level. Generated by immunoSEQ multiplex PCR, the TCRdb table keeps only in-frame clones and is missing some. The table records approximately 2,000,000 clones, over 85% of them present only once. The sequenced sample consisted of naive CD8+ T cells from PBMCs. The sequence came from a man in his late teens or twenties in good health. Some clones in this sample may be carry-over from other donors' samples. V gene TRBV30 combines with J gene TRBJ1-1; D remains ambiguous. The CDR3 bases are TGTGCCTGGAGTCGAGGGCTGGAGGCCACTGAAGCTTTCTTT. It specifies CAWSRGLEATEAFF. The full variable domain, in which reference TRBV30 and TRBJ1-1 provide the parts outside the CDR3, is SQTIHQWPATLVQPVGSPLSLECTVEGTSNPNLYWYRQAAGRGLQLLFYSVGIGQISSEVPQNLSASRPQDRQFILSSKKLLLSDSGFYLCAWSRGLEATEAFFGQGTRLTVV.